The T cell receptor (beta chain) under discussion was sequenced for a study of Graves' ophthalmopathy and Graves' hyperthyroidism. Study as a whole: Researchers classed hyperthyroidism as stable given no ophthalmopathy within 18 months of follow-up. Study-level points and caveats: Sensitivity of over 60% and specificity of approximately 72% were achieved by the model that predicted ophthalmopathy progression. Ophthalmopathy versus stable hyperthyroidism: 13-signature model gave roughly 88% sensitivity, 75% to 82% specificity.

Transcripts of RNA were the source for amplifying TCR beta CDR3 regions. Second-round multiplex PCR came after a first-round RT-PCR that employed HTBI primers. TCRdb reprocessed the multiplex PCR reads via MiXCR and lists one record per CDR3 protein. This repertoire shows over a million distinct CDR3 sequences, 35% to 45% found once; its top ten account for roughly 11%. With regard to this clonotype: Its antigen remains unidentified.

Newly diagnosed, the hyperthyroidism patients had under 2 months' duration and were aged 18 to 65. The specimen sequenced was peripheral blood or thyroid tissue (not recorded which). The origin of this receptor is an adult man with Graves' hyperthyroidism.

Written as DNA, the CDR3 is TGCAGCGTCAGGGAGGATGAAAAACTGTTTTTT. It encodes CSVREDEKLFF. This rearrangement joins TRBV29-1 to TRBJ1-4; maybe TRBD1 (5 bases). V lost 6 bases and J lost 6, with 8 bases in between. In germline, CDR1 is SQVTM, CDR2 ANQGSEA. This CDR3 region has 11 residues.